This T cell receptor (beta chain) was identified during a study of blood T cells in healthy people across ages. This clonotype was seen once. The antigen is undetermined. Findings and caveats of the study: Possibly confounding the expanded clonotype changes was the fact that donor CMV status was unknown. Measured against age, TCR beta diversity per million T cells decreased in a roughly linear manner.

Then a second PCR, running roughly 7 to 11 cycles, was carried out with a sample-barcoded 5' primer and a J-beta primer mix. A single record per CDR3 protein comes from TCRdb applying MiXCR to the 5' RACE reads. The data contain approximately 1.5 million distinct CDR3 sequences, roughly 43% of them singletons. The V end was cut by 6 bases, the J end by 4 bases, with 10 bases between. Germline CDR1 and CDR2: DFQATT and SNEGSKA (reference sequence). The CDR3 is made up of 11 amino acids. The donors, all healthy, were Caucasians living in Russia, aged 6 to 90. Total RNA extraction produced at least 5 micrograms (per sample) for the study.

The chain is built from TRBV20-1 and TRBJ2-7; D is unclear. The sample was blood. This sequence was found in a woman aged 18-30 years in good health. DNA for the CDR3: TGCAGTGCCCCCCGTCGGTACGAGCAGTACTTC. Its translation is CSAPRRYEQYF.